These 16 T cell receptor beta chains came from one sample sequenced in a study of chemoradiotherapy in HPV16-positive cancers. Sequencing was performed with immunoSEQ multiplex PCR; in TCRdb, only in-frame clones are kept and a portion is missing. In the table there are tens of thousands of clones, approximately 90% of which are singletons. Sequences were derived from blood, sampled from a patient who underwent chemoradiotherapy. The source of these receptors is a human donor with HPV-associated anogenital cancer.

This clone has just a few counts. The chain is built from TRBV2 and TRBJ1-1; 9 nucleotides align to TRBD1. Trimming took 7 bases from V and 3 from J; bases not matched to a gene: 9. The germline V gene encodes CDR1 SNHLY and CDR2 FYNNEI. The CDR3 covers 15 residues. The CDR3 DNA sequence: TGTGCCAGCACAGAACAGGGGGCTCTAGACACTGAAGCTTTCTTT. The encoded protein is CASTEQGALDTEAFF.

The chain uses TRBV2 and TRBJ1-2, with a possible D match to TRBD1 (5 bases). Trimming left V 6 bases short and J 9 bases short, with 20 bases between. CDR1 and CDR2 from the germline V gene are SNHLY and FYNNEI. The CDR3 is made up of 14 amino acids. CDR3 protein: CASSERGTRASYTF. The CDR3 DNA follows: TGTGCCAGCAGCGAACGGGGAACCAGGGCGAGCTACACCTTC.

V usage is TRBV20-1 and J usage is TRBJ1-1; no clear D gene. The CDR3 loop spans 11 amino acids. Germline CDR1 and CDR2: DFQATT and SNEGSKA (reference sequence). V was trimmed by 0 bases and J by 2 bases, leaving 1 base between them. The CDR3 spells CSARENTEAFF. CDR3 nucleotides: TGCAGTGCTAGAGAAAACACTGAAGCTTTCTTT.

This chain joins TRBV18 and TRBJ2-7; possibly TRBD1 for D (6 bases). The V gene lost 3 bases and the J gene lost 9 bases, with 15 bases spanning the gap. Germline CDR1 KGHSH, CDR2 LQKENI. This CDR3 spans 13 amino acids. This chain's CDR3 is CASSPWDTETQYF. The CDR3 DNA follows: TGTGCCAGCTCACCTTGGGACACAGAAACGCAGTACTTC.

V gene TRBV6-6 combines with J gene TRBJ2-1, with 12 bases aligning to TRBD2. After removal of 5 bases from V and 7 bases from J, the junction contained 6 bases not matched to a gene. Germline CDR1 reads MNHNY; CDR2 reads SVGAGI (reference sequence). CDR3 length: 15 amino acids. The CDR3 DNA sequence: TGTGCCAGCAGTCCTAGCGGGAGGGGTTGGAATGAGCAGTTCTTC. Its protein product is CASSPSGRGWNEQFF.

The chain is built from TRBV29-1 and TRBJ1-1; D remains ambiguous. Trimming cost V 6 bases and J 6 bases, with 20 bases left between them. This CDR3 comprises 14 residues. Germline assignment: CDR1 SQVTM and CDR2 ANQGSEA. CDR3 protein: CSVIFRLKAPEAFF. The DNA of the CDR3 is TGCAGCGTAATCTTCCGGTTAAAGGCCCCTGAAGCTTTCTTT.

This chain links TRBV5-6 with TRBJ2-7; D is possibly TRBD2 (5 bases). This CDR3 region has 12 residues. V was clipped by 6 bases and J by 5 bases, with 12 bases between them. Germline-derived CDR1 and CDR2 are SGHDT and YYEEEE. In nucleotides, the CDR3 is TGTGCCAGCAACCGAGCGGATAACGAGCAGTACTTC. Protein product: CASNRADNEQYF.

This clone showed up just once. The chain combines TRBV19 with TRBJ2-1; the match to TRBD1 covers 7 bases. This CDR3 spans 16 amino acids. From germline, CDR1 is LNHDA and CDR2 SQIVND (reference sequence). J lost 3 bases, V lost 4 bases, and 9 bases had no gene match. The CDR3 coding sequence is TGTGCCAGTAGTACGAGGACAGGTTCGGGCTACAATGAGCAGTTCTTC. Its protein is CASSTRTGSGYNEQFF.

The chain is built from TRBV6-6 and TRBJ2-3, with D uncertain. The CDR3 is 14 amino acids. V gave up 5 bases and J gave up 6 bases, with 15 bases separating them. Germline V lookup: CDR1 MNHNY, CDR2 SVGAGI (reference sequence). In DNA form, the CDR3 reads TGTGCCAGCAGTAATTCGGACGGGCCCGATACGCAGTATTTT. The encoded protein is CASSNSDGPDTQYF.

Here the CDR3 DNA reads TGTGCCAGTAGTATATCGTCAGTTACGGCTGAAGCTTTCTTT. Translated, it gives CASSISSVTAEAFF. This sequence joins TRBV19 and TRBJ1-1; D gene unclear. Trimming stripped 2 bases from V and 6 bases from J, with 13 bases between. CDR1 and CDR2 (germline): LNHDA, SQIVND (reference sequence). The CDR3 totals 14 residues.

This chain links TRBV18 with TRBJ2-5; D may be TRBD1 (8 bases). Trimming shortened V by 0 bases and J by 3 bases, and 14 bases separated the two germline ends. Per germline, CDR1 KGHSH and CDR2 LQKENI. The length of the CDR3 is 16 residues. The DNA of the CDR3 is TGTGCCAGCTCACCACCCCGGACAGGGAGGGAAGAGACCCAGTACTTC. Its protein is CASSPPRTGREETQYF.

This chain uses TRBV2 with TRBJ2-7, with TRBD2 identical over 7 bases. The CDR3 runs to 15 residues. Germline V gene lookup returns CDR1 SNHLY and CDR2 FYNNEI. The ends lost 1 base at V and 4 bases at J; junction bases unmatched: 7. The CDR3 sequence: CASSEEGAGVYEQYF. The CDR3 DNA sequence: TGTGCCAGCAGTGAAGAGGGCGCGGGAGTTTACGAGCAGTACTTC.

This clone was observed once. The V call is TRBV2, the J call TRBJ2-7; TRBD1 agrees at 8 bases. The length of the CDR3 is 14 residues. Looked up from germline, CDR1 is SNHLY and CDR2 is FYNNEI. After removal of 4 bases from V and 4 bases from J, the junction contained 6 bases not matched to a gene. CDR3: CASSAQGAHYEQYF. Written as DNA, the CDR3 is TGTGCCAGCAGTGCCCAGGGGGCGCATTACGAGCAGTACTTC.

V is TRBV7-8 and J is TRBJ2-7, with D unclear. The CDR3 covers 11 residues. The V gene lost 5 bases and the J gene lost 3 bases, with 5 bases spanning the gap. Germline values: CDR1 SGHVS, CDR2 FQNEAQ. CDR3 loop: CASSPGYEQYF. CDR3 sequence (DNA): TGTGCCAGCAGCCCCGGCTACGAGCAGTACTTC.

The chain couples TRBV6-1 to TRBJ1-5; 9 bases are a match to TRBD1. CDR1 MNHNS and CDR2 SASEGT come from the germline V gene. The CDR3 sequence is 15 residues long. V lost 7 bases and J lost 6; bases outside the gene matches: 10. CDR3 coding DNA: TGTGCCAGCAACCTAGGACAGGGGAGAACTCAGCCCCAGCATTTT. It codes for CASNLGQGRTQPQHF.

The J gene is TRBJ1-6, the V gene TRBV5-4, with 7 bases aligning to TRBD1. The CDR3 is 15 residues long. V dropped 5 bases and J dropped 9; count of bases not matched to a gene: 11. In germline, CDR1 is SGHNT, CDR2 YYREEE (reference sequence). Written as DNA, the CDR3 is TGTGCCAGCAGTTCTGACAGGGCCAGTGCTTCACCCCTCCACTTT. It translates to CASSSDRASASPLHF.